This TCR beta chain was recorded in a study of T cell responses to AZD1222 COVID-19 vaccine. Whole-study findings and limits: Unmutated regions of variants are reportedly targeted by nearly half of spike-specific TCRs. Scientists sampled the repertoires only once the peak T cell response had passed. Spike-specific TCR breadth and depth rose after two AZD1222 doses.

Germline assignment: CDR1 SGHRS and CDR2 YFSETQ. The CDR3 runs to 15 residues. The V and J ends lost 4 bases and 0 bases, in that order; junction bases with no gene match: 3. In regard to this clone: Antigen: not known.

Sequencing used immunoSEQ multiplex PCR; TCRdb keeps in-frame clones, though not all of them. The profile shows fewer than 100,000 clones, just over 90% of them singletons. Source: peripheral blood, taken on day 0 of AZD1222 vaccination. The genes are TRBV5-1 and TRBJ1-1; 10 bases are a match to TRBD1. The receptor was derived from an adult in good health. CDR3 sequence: CASSGTGVMNTEAFF. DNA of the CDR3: TGCGCCAGCAGCGGGACAGGGGTCATGAACACTGAAGCTTTCTTT. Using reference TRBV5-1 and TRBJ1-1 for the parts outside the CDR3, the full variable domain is KAGVTQTPRYLIKTRGQQVTLSCSPISGHRSVSWYQQTPGQGLQFLFEYFSETQRNKGNFPGRFSGRQFSNSRSEMNVSTLELGDSALYLCASSGTGVMNTEAFFGQGTRLTVV.